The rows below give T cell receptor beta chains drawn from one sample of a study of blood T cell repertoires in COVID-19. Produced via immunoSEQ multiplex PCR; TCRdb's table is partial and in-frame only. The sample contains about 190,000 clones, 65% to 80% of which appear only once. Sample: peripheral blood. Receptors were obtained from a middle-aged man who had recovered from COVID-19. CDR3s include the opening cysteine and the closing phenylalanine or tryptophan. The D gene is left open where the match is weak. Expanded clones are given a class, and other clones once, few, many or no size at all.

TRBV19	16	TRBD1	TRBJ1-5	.	CASTDRGVWSNQPQHF	TGTGCCAGTACGGACAGGGGAGTTTGGAGCAATCAGCCCCAGCATTTT
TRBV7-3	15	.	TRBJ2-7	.	CASSPEGRFSYEQYF	TGTGCCAGCAGCCCTGAAGGCAGGTTCTCCTACGAGCAGTACTTC
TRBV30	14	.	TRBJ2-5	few	CAWRGRGYQETQYF	TGTGCCTGGAGGGGGCGAGGATACCAAGAGACCCAGTACTTC
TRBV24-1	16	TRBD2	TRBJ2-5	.	CATSAQRLAGQETQYF	TGTGCCACCAGTGCCCAGCGGCTAGCGGGCCAAGAGACCCAGTACTTC
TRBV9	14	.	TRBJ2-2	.	CASSLGRVSGELFF	TGTGCCAGCAGCCTAGGACGGGTATCCGGGGAGCTGTTTTTT
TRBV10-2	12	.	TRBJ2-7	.	CASRTGFNEQYF	TGCGCCAGCAGGACTGGATTCAACGAGCAGTACTTC
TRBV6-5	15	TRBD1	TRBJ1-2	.	CASSNRRTGNYGYTF	TGTGCCAGCAGTAACCGAAGGACAGGGAACTATGGCTACACCTTC
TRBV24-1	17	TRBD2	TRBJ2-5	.	CATSDLGSGSGQETQYF	TGTGCCACCAGTGATTTGGGTAGCGGGTCGGGCCAAGAGACCCAGTACTTC
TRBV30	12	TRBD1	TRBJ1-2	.	CACHRDSYGYTF	TGTGCCTGTCACCGGGACAGCTATGGCTACACCTTC
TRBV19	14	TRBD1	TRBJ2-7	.	CASSASTGGYEQYF	TGTGCCAGTAGTGCCTCGACAGGGGGCTACGAGCAGTACTTC
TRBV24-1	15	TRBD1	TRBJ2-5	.	CATSEQGTGRETQYF	TGTGCCACCAGTGAACAAGGGACAGGGAGGGAGACCCAGTACTTC
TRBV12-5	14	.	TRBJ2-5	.	CASGSQGNQETQYF	TGTGCTAGTGGTTCTCAGGGAAACCAAGAGACCCAGTACTTC
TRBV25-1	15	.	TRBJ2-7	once	CASSDGGGFSYEQYF	TGTGCCAGCAGTGATGGAGGGGGCTTCTCCTACGAGCAGTACTTC
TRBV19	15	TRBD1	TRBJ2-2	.	CASSIAARGTGELFF	TGTGCCAGTAGTATCGCCGCCAGGGGGACCGGGGAGCTGTTTTTT
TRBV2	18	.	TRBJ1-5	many	CASRPTTPGNRARQPQHF	TGTGCCAGCAGACCGACGACTCCGGGGAACCGGGCGAGGCAGCCCCAGCATTTT
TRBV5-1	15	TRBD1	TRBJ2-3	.	CASSLDRGSVDTQYF	TGCGCCAGCAGCTTGGACAGGGGAAGCGTAGATACGCAGTATTTT
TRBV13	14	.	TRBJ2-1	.	CASSLERVSSEQFF	TGTGCCAGCAGCTTAGAGCGGGTTAGCAGCGAGCAGTTCTTC
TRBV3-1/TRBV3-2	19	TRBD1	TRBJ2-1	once	CASSQANPGQGAVRNEQFF	TGTGCCAGCAGCCAAGCAAATCCGGGACAGGGGGCGGTCAGGAATGAGCAGTTCTTC
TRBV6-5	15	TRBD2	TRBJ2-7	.	CASKTSGLAAYEQYF	TGTGCCAGCAAGACTTCCGGGCTAGCGGCTTACGAGCAGTACTTC
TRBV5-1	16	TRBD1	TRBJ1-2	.	CASSLGLGQGSYGYTF	TGCGCCAGCAGCTTGGGCCTGGGACAGGGTTCATATGGCTACACCTTC
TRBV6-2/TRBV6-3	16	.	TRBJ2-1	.	CASSSRQPENYNEQFF	TGTGCCAGCAGTTCCAGACAGCCCGAGAATTACAATGAGCAGTTCTTC
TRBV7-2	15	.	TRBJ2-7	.	CASSSQGQGRIEQYF	TGTGCCAGCAGCTCCCAGGGACAAGGCCGGATCGAGCAGTACTTC
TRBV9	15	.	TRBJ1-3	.	CASSERLGSGNTIYF	TGTGCCAGCAGCGAACGACTTGGGTCCGGAAACACCATATATTTT
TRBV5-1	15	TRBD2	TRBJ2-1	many	CASSMGSSGYNEQFF	TGCGCCAGCAGCATGGGGTCTAGCGGGTACAATGAGCAGTTCTTC
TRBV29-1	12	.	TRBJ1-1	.	CSVALPGTEAFF	TGCAGCGTTGCCCTTCCGGGAACTGAAGCTTTCTTT
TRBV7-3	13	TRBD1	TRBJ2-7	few	CASSKDRGDEQYF	TGTGCCAGCAGCAAGGACAGGGGGGACGAGCAGTACTTC
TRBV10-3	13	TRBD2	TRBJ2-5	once	CAIQAGFEETQYF	TGTGCCATCCAAGCGGGATTTGAAGAGACCCAGTACTTC
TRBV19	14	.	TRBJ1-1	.	CASSLTALNTEAFF	TGTGCCAGTAGTTTGACAGCATTGAACACTGAAGCTTTCTTT
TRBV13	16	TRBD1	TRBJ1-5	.	CASSLGQPYSNQPQHF	TGTGCCAGCAGCCTGGGACAGCCCTATAGCAATCAGCCCCAGCATTTT
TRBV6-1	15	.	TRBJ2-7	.	CASSEFTAFQYEQYF	TGTGCCAGCAGTGAATTCACAGCCTTCCAATACGAGCAGTACTTC
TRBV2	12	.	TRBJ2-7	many	CASSYSGYEQYF	TGTGCCAGCAGTTACAGTGGCTACGAGCAGTACTTC
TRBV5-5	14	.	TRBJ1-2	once	CASSRTYSSYGYTF	TGTGCCAGCAGCCGGACATATTCCTCCTATGGCTACACCTTC
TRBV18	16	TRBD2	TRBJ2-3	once	CASSPWGAGEFDTQYF	TGTGCCAGCTCACCATGGGGAGCGGGAGAGTTCGATACGCAGTATTTT
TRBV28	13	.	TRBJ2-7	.	CASRPPTSYEQYF	TGTGCCAGCAGGCCCCCTACCTCCTACGAGCAGTACTTC
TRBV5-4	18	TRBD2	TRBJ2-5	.	CASSSTGLAGVFSETQYF	TGTGCCAGCAGCTCCACCGGACTAGCGGGAGTTTTTTCAGAGACCCAGTACTTC
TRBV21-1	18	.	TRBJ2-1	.	CASSKVVGSSGIYNEQFF	TGTGCCAGCAGCAAAGTGGTGGGGTCCAGCGGGATCTACAATGAGCAGTTCTTC
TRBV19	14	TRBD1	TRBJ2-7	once	CASSKGDSSYEQYF	TGTGCCAGTAGCAAGGGGGACAGCTCCTACGAGCAGTACTTC
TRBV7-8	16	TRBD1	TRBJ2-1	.	CASSRKPGQGLAEQFF	TGTGCCAGCAGCCGGAAACCGGGACAGGGTTTAGCTGAGCAGTTCTTC
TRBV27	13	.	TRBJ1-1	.	CASQGPMNTEAFF	TGTGCCAGCCAGGGCCCGATGAACACTGAAGCTTTCTTT
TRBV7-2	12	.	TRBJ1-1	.	CASSIQGTEAFF	TGTGCCAGCAGCATCCAGGGGACTGAAGCTTTCTTT
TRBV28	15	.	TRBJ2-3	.	CASSSAGTITDTQYF	TGTGCCAGCAGTTCGGCGGGAACAATCACAGATACGCAGTATTTT
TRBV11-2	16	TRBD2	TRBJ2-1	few	CASRSGLAGGRNEQFF	TGTGCCAGCAGATCGGGACTAGCGGGAGGGCGGAATGAGCAGTTCTTC
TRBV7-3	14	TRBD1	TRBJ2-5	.	CASSSGQGGETQYF	TGTGCCAGCAGCTCGGGACAGGGGGGAGAGACCCAGTACTTC
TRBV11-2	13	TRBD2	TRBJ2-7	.	CASSLGGSSEQYF	TGTGCCAGCAGCTTAGGCGGGAGCTCCGAGCAGTACTTC
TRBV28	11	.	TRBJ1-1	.	CASSLSTEAFF	TGTGCCAGCAGTTTGAGCACTGAAGCTTTCTTT
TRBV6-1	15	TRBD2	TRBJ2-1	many	CASSELAGSYNEQFF	TGTGCCAGCAGTGAACTAGCGGGCTCCTACAATGAGCAGTTCTTC
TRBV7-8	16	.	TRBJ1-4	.	CASSFMRRRVNEKLFF	TGTGCCAGCAGCTTTATGAGGCGCCGGGTTAATGAAAAACTGTTTTTT
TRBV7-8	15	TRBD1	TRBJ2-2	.	CASRLGQADTGELFF	TGTGCCAGCAGACTAGGACAGGCGGACACCGGGGAGCTGTTTTTT
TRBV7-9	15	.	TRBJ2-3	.	CASSLKGGSPDTQYF	TGTGCCAGCAGCTTAAAGGGGGGGAGTCCAGATACGCAGTATTTT
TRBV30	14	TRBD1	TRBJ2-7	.	CAWSATGGYREQYF	TGTGCCTGGAGTGCGACAGGGGGCTACCGCGAGCAGTACTTC